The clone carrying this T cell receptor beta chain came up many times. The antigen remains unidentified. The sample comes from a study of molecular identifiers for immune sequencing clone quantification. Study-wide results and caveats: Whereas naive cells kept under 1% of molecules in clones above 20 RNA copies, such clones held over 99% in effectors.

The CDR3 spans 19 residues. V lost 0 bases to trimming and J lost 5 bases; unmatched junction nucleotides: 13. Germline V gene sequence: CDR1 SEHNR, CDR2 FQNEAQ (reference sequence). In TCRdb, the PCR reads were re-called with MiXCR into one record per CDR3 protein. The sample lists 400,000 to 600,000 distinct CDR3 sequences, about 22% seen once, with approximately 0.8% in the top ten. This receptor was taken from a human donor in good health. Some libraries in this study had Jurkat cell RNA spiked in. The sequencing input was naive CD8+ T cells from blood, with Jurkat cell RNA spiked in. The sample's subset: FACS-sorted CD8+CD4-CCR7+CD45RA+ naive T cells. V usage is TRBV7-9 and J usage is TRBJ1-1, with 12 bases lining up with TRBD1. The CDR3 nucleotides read TGTGCCAGCAGCTTAGCGACAGCAAAAAGGGACAGGGGGCGAACTGAAGCTTTCTTT. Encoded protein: CASSLATAKRDRGRTEAFF.